Listed below are T cell receptor beta chains from one sample, sequenced in a study of blood T cell repertoires in COVID-19. Measured with immunoSEQ multiplex PCR; TCRdb has only the in-frame clones, and not every one. The data contain about 250,000 clones, around 82% of them singletons. The sequencing input was peripheral blood. Receptor source: a man between 35 and 55 years old with active or convalescent COVID-19. Both conserved end residues are part of each CDR3. A D gene is named only where the DNA matches it firmly. For some rows the clone size is stated as once, few or many, or as a class when expanded; others skip it.

CDR3aa: CASSSFRESEAFF
CDR3nt: TGTGCCAGCAGCTCTTTCCGGGAGTCTGAAGCTTTCTTT
abundance: -
j_gene: TRBJ1-1
d_gene: -
v_gene: TRBV7-2

CDR3aa: CASSLRFGRENEQFF
CDR3nt: TGTGCCAGCAGCTTACGATTCGGGAGGGAAAATGAGCAGTTCTTC
abundance: -
j_gene: TRBJ2-1
d_gene: TRBD2
v_gene: TRBV7-6

CDR3aa: CASSEVAGDTQYF
CDR3nt: TGTGCCAGCAGTGAGGTAGCGGGAGATACGCAGTATTTT
abundance: -
j_gene: TRBJ2-3
d_gene: TRBD2
v_gene: TRBV25-1

CDR3aa: CASSLSTGQGANTEAFF
CDR3nt: TGTGCCAGCAGCTTGAGTACAGGACAGGGGGCGAACACTGAAGCTTTCTTT
abundance: -
j_gene: TRBJ1-1
d_gene: TRBD1
v_gene: TRBV5-5

CDR3aa: CASSLAGLADNEQFF
CDR3nt: TGTGCCAGCAGCCTAGCGGGACTAGCGGACAATGAGCAGTTCTTC
abundance: few
j_gene: TRBJ2-1
d_gene: TRBD2
v_gene: TRBV7-9

CDR3aa: CASSQRDTGSSGNTIYF
CDR3nt: TGCGCCAGCAGCCAGAGGGACACAGGGAGCTCTGGAAACACCATATATTTT
abundance: -
j_gene: TRBJ1-3
d_gene: -
v_gene: TRBV4-1

CDR3aa: CASMRGIQETQYF
CDR3nt: TGTGCCAGCATGAGGGGGATTCAAGAGACCCAGTACTTC
abundance: -
j_gene: TRBJ2-5
d_gene: -
v_gene: TRBV7-8

CDR3aa: CATSEAAGGTKNIQYF
CDR3nt: TGTGCCACCAGTGAGGCGGCAGGGGGGACCAAAAACATTCAGTACTTC
abundance: -
j_gene: TRBJ2-4
d_gene: -
v_gene: TRBV24-1

CDR3aa: CASSLRDRDGYGYTF
CDR3nt: TGTGCCAGCTCTCTCCGGGACAGGGATGGCTATGGCTACACCTTC
abundance: -
j_gene: TRBJ1-2
d_gene: TRBD1
v_gene: TRBV18

CDR3aa: CATSDSGLAGVNEQFF
CDR3nt: TGTGCCACCAGTGACTCGGGACTAGCGGGAGTGAATGAGCAGTTCTTC
abundance: -
j_gene: TRBJ2-1
d_gene: TRBD2
v_gene: TRBV24-1

CDR3aa: CASSDGQGAEKLFF
CDR3nt: TGTGCCAGCAGTGACGGGCAGGGGGCTGAAAAACTGTTTTTT
abundance: -
j_gene: TRBJ1-4
d_gene: TRBD1
v_gene: TRBV2

CDR3aa: CASTVPGGGELFF
CDR3nt: TGTGCCAGCACCGTGCCGGGAGGCGGGGAGCTGTTTTTT
abundance: -
j_gene: TRBJ2-2
d_gene: TRBD2
v_gene: TRBV7-3

CDR3aa: CASSGQGGDNSPLHF
CDR3nt: TGTGCCAGCAGCGGACAGGGCGGGGATAATTCACCCCTCCACTTT
abundance: -
j_gene: TRBJ1-6
d_gene: TRBD1
v_gene: TRBV2

CDR3aa: CASSSGNQPQHF
CDR3nt: TGTGCCAGTAGTAGCGGCAATCAGCCCCAGCATTTT
abundance: -
j_gene: TRBJ1-5
d_gene: -
v_gene: TRBV19

CDR3aa: CASSQVATGGAKKLFF
CDR3nt: TGCGCCAGCAGCCAAGTCGCGACAGGAGGAGCAAAAAAACTGTTTTTT
abundance: -
j_gene: TRBJ1-4
d_gene: -
v_gene: TRBV4-1

CDR3aa: CASSQGGQPNQPQHF
CDR3nt: TGTGCCAGCAGCCAAGGAGGACAGCCGAATCAGCCCCAGCATTTT
abundance: -
j_gene: TRBJ1-5
d_gene: -
v_gene: TRBV3-1/TRBV3-2

CDR3aa: CATSDPQGYTF
CDR3nt: TGTGCCACCAGTGACCCCCAGGGCTACACCTTC
abundance: once
j_gene: TRBJ1-2
d_gene: -
v_gene: TRBV24-1

CDR3aa: CASSLNSGRVLNEQFF
CDR3nt: TGCGCCAGCAGCTTGAATAGCGGGAGGGTTTTAAATGAGCAGTTCTTC
abundance: -
j_gene: TRBJ2-1
d_gene: TRBD2
v_gene: TRBV5-1

CDR3aa: CASGTSGMGTETQYF
CDR3nt: TGTGCCAGTGGGACTAGCGGGATGGGTACAGAGACCCAGTACTTC
abundance: -
j_gene: TRBJ2-5
d_gene: TRBD2
v_gene: TRBV2

CDR3aa: CASSRGTSQETQYF
CDR3nt: TGCGCCAGCAGCCGAGGGACTAGTCAAGAGACCCAGTACTTC
abundance: -
j_gene: TRBJ2-5
d_gene: TRBD2
v_gene: TRBV4-1

CDR3aa: CATSDLTPGLAGNNEQFF
CDR3nt: TGTGCCACCAGTGATTTGACTCCGGGACTAGCGGGAAACAATGAGCAGTTCTTC
abundance: -
j_gene: TRBJ2-1
d_gene: TRBD2
v_gene: TRBV24-1

CDR3aa: CASSFRSNEQFF
CDR3nt: TGTGCCAGCAGTTTTAGGAGCAATGAGCAGTTCTTC
abundance: -
j_gene: TRBJ2-1
d_gene: -
v_gene: TRBV12-3/TRBV12-4

CDR3aa: CASSQGLGLGYEQYF
CDR3nt: TGCGCCAGCAGCCAAGGTTTGGGACTAGGCTACGAGCAGTACTTC
abundance: -
j_gene: TRBJ2-7
d_gene: TRBD2
v_gene: TRBV4-1

CDR3aa: CASSRGGRHPVRYHEQYF
CDR3nt: TGTGCTAGCAGCCGAGGTGGGAGACACCCAGTGAGGTATCACGAGCAGTACTTC
abundance: -
j_gene: TRBJ2-7
d_gene: -
v_gene: TRBV7-7

CDR3aa: CASSPGTGAYGYTF
CDR3nt: TGTGCCAGCAGTCCAGGGACAGGGGCCTATGGCTACACCTTC
abundance: -
j_gene: TRBJ1-2
d_gene: TRBD1
v_gene: TRBV27

CDR3aa: CASGLANPTGGRQNTEAFF
CDR3nt: TGTGCTAGTGGTTTGGCCAACCCGACAGGGGGCAGGCAGAACACTGAAGCTTTCTTT
abundance: -
j_gene: TRBJ1-1
d_gene: TRBD1
v_gene: TRBV12-5

CDR3aa: CASSLGLGQDLYEQYF
CDR3nt: TGCGCCAGCAGCTTGGGGTTGGGACAGGACCTCTACGAGCAGTACTTC
abundance: -
j_gene: TRBJ2-7
d_gene: TRBD1
v_gene: TRBV5-1

CDR3aa: CASSKLKDTEAFF
CDR3nt: TGTGCCAGCAGTAAGCTGAAAGACACTGAAGCTTTCTTT
abundance: -
j_gene: TRBJ1-1
d_gene: -
v_gene: TRBV6-5

CDR3aa: CASSLREAVGNTIYF
CDR3nt: TGTGCCAGCAGCTTACGGGAGGCGGTCGGAAACACCATATATTTT
abundance: -
j_gene: TRBJ1-3
d_gene: -
v_gene: TRBV7-9

CDR3aa: CASSGGDYGYTF
CDR3nt: TGTGCCAGCTCTGGCGGAGACTATGGCTACACCTTC
abundance: -
j_gene: TRBJ1-2
d_gene: -
v_gene: TRBV7-9

CDR3aa: CASSRRRTSVTDTQYF
CDR3nt: TGTGCCAGCAGTCGGAGACGGACTAGTGTCACAGATACGCAGTATTTT
abundance: -
j_gene: TRBJ2-3
d_gene: TRBD2
v_gene: TRBV27

CDR3aa: CASSYSATGRQETQYF
CDR3nt: TGTGCCAGCAGTTACTCGGCGACAGGGAGGCAAGAGACCCAGTACTTC
abundance: -
j_gene: TRBJ2-5
d_gene: -
v_gene: TRBV6-5

CDR3aa: CASSPGGRGPQETQYF
CDR3nt: TGTGCCAGCAGCCCGGGGGGTAGGGGACCACAAGAGACCCAGTACTTC
abundance: once
j_gene: TRBJ2-5
d_gene: TRBD2
v_gene: TRBV7-2